A single sample gave rise to the 28 T cell receptor beta chains below, sequenced in a study of T cell changes during pregnancy in multiple sclerosis. Here immunoSEQ multiplex PCR was the method, and the copy in TCRdb shows in-frame clones only, minus some. The sample has around 72,000 clones; approximately 90% are singletons. The input for sequencing was CD4+ T cells from peripheral blood mononuclear cells, taken before pregnancy. The origin of the receptors is a female donor with multiple sclerosis, enrolled in a pregnancy study.

The chain is built from TRBV28 and TRBJ2-7, with TRBD1 identical over 7 bases. Per germline, CDR1 MDHEN and CDR2 SYDVKM. The CDR3 extends over 14 amino acids. The junction had 9 bases not matched to a gene; V was cut back by 5 bases and J by 5 bases. In nucleotides, the CDR3 is TGTGCCAGCAGTACAAACAGGGGTAGCGACGAGCAGTACTTC. Encoded protein: CASSTNRGSDEQYF.

This sequence joins TRBV6-5 and TRBJ1-2; D unclear. V dropped 0 bases and J dropped 2 bases, with 4 bases sitting between them. The germline V gene has CDR1 MNHEY and CDR2 SVGAGI. The CDR3 is 13 amino acids. The CDR3 DNA reads as TGTGCCAGCAGTTACTCTGGCAACTATGGCTACACCTTC. Its protein is CASSYSGNYGYTF.

The gene calls are TRBV4-2 and TRBJ2-5; D is possibly TRBD2 (5 bases). Looked up from germline, CDR1 is LGHNA and CDR2 is YNFKEQ. The CDR3 is 14 amino acids. The V end lost 2 bases, the J end lost 5 bases, and 12 bases lay between the germline ends. This CDR3 is CASSQRRVKETQYF. DNA for the CDR3: TGTGCCAGCAGCCAAAGGCGGGTAAAGGAGACCCAGTACTTC.

The V gene is TRBV29-1, the J gene TRBJ2-3, with TRBD2 identical over 8 bases. The V and J ends lost 4 bases and 5 bases, in that order; junction bases with no gene match: 8. The CDR3 is made up of 14 amino acids. Germline CDR1 is SQVTM and CDR2 is ANQGSEA. CDR3 nucleotide sequence: TGCAGCGTTGCTGAGACTAGCGACTTAGATACGCAGTATTTT. It specifies CSVAETSDLDTQYF.

The chain links TRBV2 to TRBJ2-1; a weak D match, TRBD1 (6 bases). This CDR3 is 13 amino acids long. Trimming pared 7 bases from V and 8 bases from J, leaving 15 bases between. In germline, CDR1 is SNHLY, CDR2 FYNNEI. The DNA for the CDR3 is TGTGCCAGCAATCCTCAGGGGACACATGAGCAGTTCTTC. It specifies CASNPQGTHEQFF.

This clone was found once. The V gene is TRBV11-2, the J gene TRBJ1-3; D remains ambiguous. Per germline, CDR1 SGHAT and CDR2 FQNNGV. Trimming cost V 5 bases and J 0 bases, with 8 bases left between them. This CDR3 spans 14 amino acids. CDR3 in DNA: TGTGCCAGCAGCCCCCTCAGCTCTGGAAACACCATATATTTT. Its protein product is CASSPLSSGNTIYF.

This rearrangement joins TRBV5-6 to TRBJ2-7; D might be TRBD1 (6 bases). The CDR3 sequence is 13 residues long. V was clipped by 4 bases and J by 5 bases, with 13 bases between them. Per germline, CDR1 SGHDT and CDR2 YYEEEE. The CDR3 region has the DNA TGTGCCAGCAGCCCTCAGGGGTTCGACGAGCAGTACTTC. Translating it yields CASSPQGFDEQYF.

The CDR3 is CASSSSGTYNEQFF. The CDR3 DNA sequence: TGTGCCAGCAGCTCTAGCGGAACCTACAATGAGCAGTTCTTC. The chain uses TRBV5-4 and TRBJ2-1; 7 bases line up with TRBD2. The junction had 2 bases not matched to a gene; V was cut back by 3 bases and J by 2 bases. From germline, CDR1 is SGHNT and CDR2 YYREEE (reference sequence). This CDR3 has 14 amino acids.

The chain carries TRBV10-3 and TRBJ2-2; D gene ambiguous. CDR3 length equals 11 residues. V lost 10 bases and J 2 bases, leaving 5 bases between the germline ends. Germline V gene sequence: CDR1 ENHRY, CDR2 SYGVKD. Here the CDR3 DNA reads TGTGCCACACATAACACCGGGGAGCTGTTTTTT. This translates into CATHNTGELFF.

The V gene is TRBV13, the J gene TRBJ2-6; maybe TRBD1 (6 bases). The CDR3 consists of 15 residues. The V end was cut by 4 bases, the J end by 2 bases, with 9 bases between. CDR1 PRHDT and CDR2 FYEKMQ come from the germline V gene (reference sequence). In nucleotides, the CDR3 is TGTGCCAGCAGCTCGAGGGGGACTGGGGCCAACGTCCTGACTTTC. Protein: CASSSRGTGANVLTF.

This clone has just a few counts. This chain links TRBV19 with TRBJ1-5; 7 bases map to TRBD1. Germline CDR1 reads LNHDA; CDR2 reads SQIVND (reference sequence). This CDR3 comprises 15 residues. V dropped 5 bases and J dropped 3; count of bases not matched to a gene: 7. The CDR3 here is CASSFGQVLNQPQHF. The CDR3 coding sequence is TGTGCCAGTAGTTTCGGACAGGTTCTCAATCAGCCCCAGCATTTT. The complete variable domain, with remaining parts taken from reference TRBV19 and TRBJ1-5, reads DGGITQSPKYLFRKEGQNVTLSCEQNLNHDAMYWYRQDPGQGLRLIYYSQIVNDFQKGDIAEGYSVSREKKESFPLTVTSAQKNPTAFYLCASSFGQVLNQPQHFGDGTRLSIL.

V is TRBV9 and J is TRBJ2-5; D possibly corresponds to TRBD2 (6 bases). The DNA end favors TRBJ2-7, so the J call may be wrong. The CDR3 is made up of 15 amino acids. The germline gives CDR1 SGDLS, CDR2 YYNGEE. CDR3 DNA sequence: TGTGCCAGCAGCTTTAGGTTGGAGGGACCCTACGAGCAGTACTTC. This gives the protein CASSFRLEGPYEQYF.

This clone was detected once. The V gene is TRBV10-3, the J gene TRBJ2-3; D remains ambiguous. The CDR3 contains 14 residues. The V gene lost 10 bases and the J gene lost 0 bases, with 14 bases spanning the gap. CDR1 ENHRY and CDR2 SYGVKD come from the germline V gene. The CDR3 loop reads CANAPSSSTDTQYF. CDR3 coding DNA: TGTGCCAACGCGCCCTCTTCTAGCACAGATACGCAGTATTTT.

The J gene is TRBJ2-4, the V gene TRBV30; D unresolved. The V gene lost 3 bases and the J gene lost 5 bases, with 26 bases spanning the gap. The CDR3 is made up of 18 amino acids. CDR1 and CDR2 (germline): GTSNPN, SVGIG (reference sequence). CDR3 amino acids: CAWRVLTPLQPAENIQYF. DNA of the CDR3: TGTGCCTGGAGAGTCCTTACCCCCCTACAACCCGCGGAAAACATTCAGTACTTC.

The chain links TRBV6-1 to TRBJ2-6; D call uncertain. V was trimmed by 0 bases and J by 0 bases, leaving 6 bases between them. Germline CDR1 MNHNS, CDR2 SASEGT. This CDR3 comprises 16 residues. CDR3 residues: CASSEASSSGANVLTF. For the CDR3, the DNA is TGTGCCAGCAGTGAAGCTTCTAGCTCTGGGGCCAACGTCCTGACTTTC.

This chain links TRBV18 with TRBJ2-1, with D maybe TRBD2 (6 bases). The V and J ends lost 4 bases and 4 bases respectively, with 11 bases between them. CDR3 length equals 14 residues. The germline gives CDR1 KGHSH, CDR2 LQKENI. As DNA, the CDR3 is TGTGCCAGCTCACACGGGGGTGGATACAATGAGCAGTTCTTC. It is translated as CASSHGGGYNEQFF.

The genes are TRBV7-2 and TRBJ1-2, with D possibly matching TRBD1 (5 bases). Germline CDR1 SGHTA, CDR2 FQGNSA. The ends were cut back, 1 base at V and 7 bases at J, with 16 bases in the middle. This CDR3 spans 15 amino acids. CDR3 in DNA: TGTGCCAGCAGCTTAGAAGCAGGGCTTAAGGGTGGCTACACCTTC. Its translation is CASSLEAGLKGGYTF.

This clone was observed a few times. The chain couples TRBV7-6 to TRBJ2-7; 12 nucleotides agree with TRBD2. With 5 bases clipped from V and 3 bases from J, the junction kept 2 bases outside the gene matches. The CDR3 extends over 14 amino acids. From germline, CDR1 is SGHVS and CDR2 FNYEAQ. The CDR3 region has the DNA TGTGCCAGCAGCCAGACTAGCGGGAGCTACGAGCAGTACTTC. Protein product: CASSQTSGSYEQYF.

There are a few counts of this clone. This chain connects TRBV2 to TRBJ1-2; weak D call: TRBD1 (5 bases). The CDR3 has 16 residues. Between the trimmed V and J ends, which lost 6 bases and 0 bases, there was a span of 17 bases. Germline V lookup: CDR1 SNHLY, CDR2 FYNNEI. CDR3 in DNA: TGTGCCAGCAGAAAACCAACAGGCCTGGCTAACTATGGCTACACCTTC. It encodes CASRKPTGLANYGYTF.

V is TRBV27 and J is TRBJ2-5, with 12 bases that match TRBD2. This CDR3 region has 16 residues. J lost 4 bases, V lost 6 bases, and 9 bases had no gene match. Germline CDR1 reads MNHEY; CDR2 reads SMNVEV (reference sequence). The CDR3 sequence: CASSNLAGGRRETQYF. CDR3 nucleotide sequence: TGTGCCAGCAGCAACCTAGCGGGGGGGCGTAGAGAGACCCAGTACTTC.

The V call is TRBV5-8, the J call TRBJ1-1; 10 nucleotides align to TRBD1. Germline CDR1 reads SGHTS; CDR2 reads YDEGEE. The CDR3 spans 17 residues. The ends lost 4 bases at V and 1 base at J; junction bases unmatched: 10. The CDR3 loop is CASSGWDRGRKNTEAFF. For the CDR3, the DNA is TGTGCCAGCAGCGGGTGGGACAGGGGCCGCAAGAACACTGAAGCTTTCTTT.

V usage is TRBV19 and J usage is TRBJ1-5, with D possibly TRBD1 on 6 matching bases. Germline CDR1 reads LNHDA; CDR2 reads SQIVND (reference sequence). There are 14 residues in the CDR3. V dropped 6 bases and J dropped 2 bases, with 11 bases sitting between them. The CDR3 spells CASRSYRGNQPQHF. Written as DNA, the CDR3 is TGTGCCAGTAGGTCGTACAGGGGCAATCAGCCCCAGCATTTT. The variable domain in full, completed from reference TRBV19 and TRBJ1-5, reads DGGITQSPKYLFRKEGQNVTLSCEQNLNHDAMYWYRQDPGQGLRLIYYSQIVNDFQKGDIAEGYSVSREKKESFPLTVTSAQKNPTAFYLCASRSYRGNQPQHFGDGTRLSIL.

The rearrangement joins TRBV19 to TRBJ1-6, with 8 bases aligning to TRBD1. V lost 4 bases to trimming and J lost 1 base; unmatched junction nucleotides: 9. CDR1 and CDR2 (germline): LNHDA, SQIVND (reference sequence). The CDR3 is made up of 18 amino acids. The CDR3: CASSTPTGVASYNSPLHF. The CDR3 region has the DNA TGTGCCAGTAGTACTCCGACAGGGGTGGCATCCTATAATTCACCCCTCCACTTT.

The V call is TRBV7-2, the J call TRBJ2-2; 7 positions agree with TRBD1. J gave up 6 bases and V 5 bases, and 9 bases lay outside the gene matches. The CDR3 runs 15 residues. CDR1 and CDR2 (germline): SGHTA, FQGNSA. CDR3 DNA sequence: TGTGCCAGCAGCCCCGACAGGGTTGGGGCCGGGGAGCTGTTTTTT. Protein: CASSPDRVGAGELFF.

The chain has TRBV18 and TRBJ2-5; TRBD2 agrees at 8 bases. Germline V gene lookup returns CDR1 KGHSH and CDR2 LQKENI. This CDR3 has 15 residues. The J segment lost 7 bases and the V segment lost 6 bases, leaving 13 bases of the junction unmatched. The CDR3 reads CASSTREAGLGTQYF. The CDR3 DNA is TGTGCCAGCTCGACGCGGGAGGCCGGATTAGGGACCCAGTACTTC.

The CDR3 DNA reads as TGCGCCAGCAGCTTGGAGGGACAGGGAATCGGCCCCGGGGAGCTGTTTTTT. It specifies CASSLEGQGIGPGELFF. The genes are TRBV5-1 and TRBJ2-2, with TRBD1 matching over 9 bases. V lost 0 bases to trimming and J lost 6 bases; unmatched junction nucleotides: 9. Per germline, CDR1 SGHRS and CDR2 YFSETQ. CDR3 length equals 17 residues.

The chain is built from TRBV19 and TRBJ1-5, with D possibly being TRBD1 (5 bases). The germline CDR1 and CDR2 sequences are LNHDA and SQIVND (reference sequence). This CDR3 has 16 residues. Between the trimmed V and J ends, which lost 3 bases and 0 bases, there was a span of 12 bases. The CDR3 region has the DNA TGTGCCAGTAGTATTTTAGGGGACTATAGCAATCAGCCCCAGCATTTT. It translates to CASSILGDYSNQPQHF.

The rearrangement links TRBV19 to TRBJ2-5, with D maybe TRBD1 (6 bases). Germline CDR1 and CDR2: LNHDA and SQIVND (reference sequence). V lost 5 bases to trimming and J lost 2 bases, with 12 bases between them. This CDR3 is built from 14 residues. CDR3 sequence (DNA): TGTGCCAGTAGTCCCTGGCAGGGGCAAGAGACCCAGTACTTC. It specifies CASSPWQGQETQYF. Full variable domain (outside the CDR3, taken from reference TRBV19 and TRBJ2-5): DGGITQSPKYLFRKEGQNVTLSCEQNLNHDAMYWYRQDPGQGLRLIYYSQIVNDFQKGDIAEGYSVSREKKESFPLTVTSAQKNPTAFYLCASSPWQGQETQYFGPGTRLLVL.